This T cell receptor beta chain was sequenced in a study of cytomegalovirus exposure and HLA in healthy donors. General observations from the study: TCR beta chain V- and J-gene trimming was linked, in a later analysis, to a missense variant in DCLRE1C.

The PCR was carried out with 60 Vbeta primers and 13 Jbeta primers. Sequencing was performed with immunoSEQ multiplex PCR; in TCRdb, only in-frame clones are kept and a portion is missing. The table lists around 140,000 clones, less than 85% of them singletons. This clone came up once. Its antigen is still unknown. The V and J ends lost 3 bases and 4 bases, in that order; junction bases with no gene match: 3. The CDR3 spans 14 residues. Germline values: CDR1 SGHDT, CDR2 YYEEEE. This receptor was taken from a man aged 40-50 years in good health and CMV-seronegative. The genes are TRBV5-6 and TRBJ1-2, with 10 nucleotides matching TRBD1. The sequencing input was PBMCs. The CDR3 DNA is TGTGCCAGCAGCTCGGGACAGGGGACCTATGGCTACACCTTC. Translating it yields CASSSGQGTYGYTF.